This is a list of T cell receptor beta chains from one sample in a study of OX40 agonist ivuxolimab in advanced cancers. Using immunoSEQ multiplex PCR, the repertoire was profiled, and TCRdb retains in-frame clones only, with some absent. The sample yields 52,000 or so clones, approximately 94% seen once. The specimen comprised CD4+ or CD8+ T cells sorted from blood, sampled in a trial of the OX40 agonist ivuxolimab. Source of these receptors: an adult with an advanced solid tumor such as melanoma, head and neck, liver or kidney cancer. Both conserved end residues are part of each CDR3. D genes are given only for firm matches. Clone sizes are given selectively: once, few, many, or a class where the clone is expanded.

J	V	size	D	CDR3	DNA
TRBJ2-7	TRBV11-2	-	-	CASSLRGAPYEQYF	TGTGCCAGCAGCTTACGAGGGGCCCCCTACGAGCAGTACTTC
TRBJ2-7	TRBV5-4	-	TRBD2	CASSLLAGDYEQYF	TGTGCCAGCAGCCTATTAGCGGGGGATTACGAGCAGTACTTC
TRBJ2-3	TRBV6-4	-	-	CASSDSGGGTDTQYF	TGTGCCAGCAGTGACTCGGGCGGGGGCACAGATACGCAGTATTTT
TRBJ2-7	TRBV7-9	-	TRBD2	CASSLSGRNYEQYF	TGTGCCAGCAGCCTAAGCGGGAGAAACTACGAGCAGTACTTC
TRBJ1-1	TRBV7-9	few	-	CASSLGGITEAFF	TGTGCCAGCAGCTTAGGAGGGATCACTGAAGCTTTCTTT
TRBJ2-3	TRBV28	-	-	CASSSPVKGDLGTDTQYF	TGTGCCAGCAGTTCTCCGGTCAAAGGGGATTTGGGGACAGATACGCAGTATTTT
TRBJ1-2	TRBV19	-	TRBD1	CASSIPGQGTYGYTF	TGTGCCAGTAGTATACCGGGACAGGGGACTTACGGCTACACCTTC
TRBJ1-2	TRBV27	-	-	CASSSPGYGYTF	TGTGCCAGCAGTTCCCCGGGGTATGGCTACACCTTC
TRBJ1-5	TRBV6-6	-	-	CASSLSPPVQPQHF	TGTGCCAGCAGTTTATCACCGCCGGTTCAGCCCCAGCATTTT
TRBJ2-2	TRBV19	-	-	CASRKANTGELFF	TGTGCCAGTAGGAAAGCCAACACCGGGGAGCTGTTTTTT
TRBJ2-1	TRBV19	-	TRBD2	CASSIMASGNNEQFF	TGTGCCAGTAGTATTATGGCTAGCGGCAACAATGAGCAGTTCTTC
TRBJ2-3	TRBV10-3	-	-	CAISELVTDTQYF	TGTGCCATCAGCGAATTAGTGACAGATACGCAGTATTTT
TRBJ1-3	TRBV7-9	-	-	CASSDNSGNTIYF	TGTGCCAGCAGCGACAACTCTGGAAACACCATATATTTT
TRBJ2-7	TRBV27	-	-	CASSPYGPNEQYF	TGTGCCAGCAGCCCATATGGACCGAACGAGCAGTACTTC
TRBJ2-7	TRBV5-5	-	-	CASSPTHDPYEQYF	TGTGCCAGCAGCCCCACCCACGACCCCTACGAGCAGTACTTC
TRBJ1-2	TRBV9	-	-	CASSVTDSPIYGYTF	TGTGCCAGCAGCGTGACGGACAGTCCGATCTATGGCTACACCTTC
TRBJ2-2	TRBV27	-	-	CASSLLGATNGELFF	TGTGCCAGCAGTTTACTGGGGGCGACGAACGGGGAGCTGTTTTTT
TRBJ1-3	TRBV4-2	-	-	CASSHETGLTSGNTIYF	TGTGCCAGCAGCCACGAGACAGGCCTGACCTCTGGAAACACCATATATTTT
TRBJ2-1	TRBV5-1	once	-	CASSLGDFSSYNEQFF	TGCGCCAGCAGCTTAGGGGATTTTTCCTCCTACAATGAGCAGTTCTTC
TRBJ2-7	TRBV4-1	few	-	CASSQAGYSYEQYF	TGCGCCAGCAGCCAAGCAGGGTACTCCTACGAGCAGTACTTC
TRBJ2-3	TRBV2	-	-	CASSGAAESGTDTQYF	TGTGCCAGCAGTGGGGCTGCGGAGTCAGGGACAGATACGCAGTATTTT
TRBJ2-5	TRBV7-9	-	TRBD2	CASSFTSGRLVETQYF	TGTGCCAGCAGCTTCACTAGCGGGAGGTTAGTGGAGACCCAGTACTTC
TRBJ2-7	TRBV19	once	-	CASSIEGDSYEQYF	TGTGCCAGTAGTATTGAAGGAGACTCCTACGAGCAGTACTTC
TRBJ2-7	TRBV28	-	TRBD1	CASTLGDRAREQYF	TGTGCCAGCACCCTTGGGGACAGGGCCCGCGAGCAGTACTTC
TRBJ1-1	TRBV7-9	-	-	CASSFARLEMNTEAFF	TGTGCCAGCAGCTTTGCCAGGTTGGAGATGAACACTGAAGCTTTCTTT
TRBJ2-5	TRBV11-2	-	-	CASSLGGLTLETQYF	TGTGCCAGCAGCTTAGGGGGCCTCACCTTGGAGACCCAGTACTTC
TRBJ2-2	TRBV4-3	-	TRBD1	CASSQDWGQGAIGELFF	TGCGCCAGCAGCCAAGATTGGGGACAGGGGGCAATCGGGGAGCTGTTTTTT
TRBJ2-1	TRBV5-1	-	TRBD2	CASSLAGGETAYNEQFF	TGCGCCAGCAGCTTGGCCGGGGGGGAGACGGCCTACAATGAGCAGTTCTTC
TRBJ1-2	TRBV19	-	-	CASSHLGTPGYGYTF	TGTGCCAGTAGTCACCTCGGGACCCCCGGCTATGGCTACACCTTC
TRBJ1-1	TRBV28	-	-	CASSPAKDSLNTEAFF	TGTGCCAGCAGTCCCGCTAAAGACAGCTTGAACACTGAAGCTTTCTTT
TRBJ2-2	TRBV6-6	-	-	CASSVTSTGELFF	TGTGCCAGCAGCGTCACTAGTACTGGGGAGCTGTTTTTT
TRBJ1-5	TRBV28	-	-	CASYRSPGNSNQPQHF	TGTGCCAGTTATAGAAGCCCGGGGAACAGCAATCAGCCCCAGCATTTT
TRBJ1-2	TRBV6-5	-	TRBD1	CASSYLTGDHYGYTF	TGTGCCAGCAGTTACCTCACAGGGGATCACTATGGCTACACCTTC
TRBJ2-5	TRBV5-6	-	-	CASSWTPIAELYQETQYF	TGTGCCAGCAGCTGGACTCCCATAGCGGAACTATACCAAGAGACCCAGTACTTC
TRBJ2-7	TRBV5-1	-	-	CASSLGGTGSHEQYF	TGCGCCAGCAGCTTGGGAGGGACTGGCAGCCACGAGCAGTACTTC
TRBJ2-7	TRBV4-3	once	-	CASSRDRDYYEQYF	TGCGCCAGCAGCCGAGACAGGGACTACTACGAGCAGTACTTC
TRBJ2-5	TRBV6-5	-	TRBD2	CASSWGLAGETQYF	TGTGCCAGCAGTTGGGGACTAGCGGGAGAGACCCAGTACTTC
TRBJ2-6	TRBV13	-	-	CASSLVGGANVLTF	TGTGCCAGCAGCTTAGTCGGGGGGGCCAACGTCCTGACTTTC
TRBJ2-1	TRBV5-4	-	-	CASSLGQGGYNEQFF	TGTGCCAGCAGCTTGGGCCAGGGGGGCTACAATGAGCAGTTCTTC
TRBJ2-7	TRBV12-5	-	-	CASGLGDEQYF	TGTGCTAGTGGTTTGGGGGACGAGCAGTACTTC
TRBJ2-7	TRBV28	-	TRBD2	CASSLVSWGDYSSYEQYF	TGTGCCAGCAGTTTAGTATCGTGGGGGGACTATAGCTCCTACGAGCAGTACTTC
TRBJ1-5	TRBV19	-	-	CASSYDPAGNQPQHF	TGTGCCAGTAGCTATGACCCGGCGGGTAATCAGCCCCAGCATTTT
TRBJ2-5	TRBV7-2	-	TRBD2	CASSPWTSGGREQYF	TGTGCCAGCAGCCCCTGGACTAGCGGGGGGCGGGAGCAGTACTTC
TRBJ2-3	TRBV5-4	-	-	CASSTETDTQYF	TGTGCCAGCAGCACTGAAACAGATACGCAGTATTTT
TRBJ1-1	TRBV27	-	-	CASSSPGPEAFF	TGTGCCAGCAGTTCACCGGGACCTGAAGCTTTCTTT
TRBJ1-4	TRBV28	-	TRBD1	CASSHRGQVEKLFF	TGTGCCAGCAGCCACAGGGGGCAAGTTGAAAAACTGTTTTTT
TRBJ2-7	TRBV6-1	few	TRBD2	CATPPSGKGYEQYF	TGTGCCACGCCCCCGAGCGGGAAAGGCTACGAGCAGTACTTC